This is a list of T cell receptor beta chains from one sample in a study of blood T cell repertoires in COVID-19. Here immunoSEQ multiplex PCR was the method, and the copy in TCRdb shows in-frame clones only, minus some. The repertoire consists of about 230,000 clones, with 75% to 90% occurring once and the leading ten covering around 2.6%. Specimen: peripheral blood. The source of these receptors is an older woman with active or convalescent COVID-19. Each CDR3 is given with its conserved first and last residue. Fields, in order: D gene, V gene, J gene, clone size, CDR3 DNA, CDR3 protein. A D gene is named only where the DNA matches it firmly. Clone size is stated in some rows and not others, as once, few, many or a class when expanded.

D: NA; V: TRBV5-1; J: TRBJ1-2; size: once; DNA: TGCGCCAGCAGCTTGGCACAGAACTATGGCTACACCTTC; CDR3: CASSLAQNYGYTF
D: NA; V: TRBV29-1; J: TRBJ1-2; size: NA; DNA: TGCAGCGCTAGCCAGGGTGACTATGGCTACACCTTC; CDR3: CSASQGDYGYTF
D: NA; V: TRBV3-1/TRBV3-2; J: TRBJ1-1; size: NA; DNA: TGTGCCAGCAGCCAAGGCCGGTGGCCCCAGCGTTTCTCCACTGAAGCTTTCTTT; CDR3: CASSQGRWPQRFSTEAFF
D: TRBD1; V: TRBV16; J: TRBJ2-1; size: NA; DNA: TGTGCCAGCAGCGTTAGGACAGGAGGGCAGTTCTTC; CDR3: CASSVRTGGQFF
D: NA; V: TRBV7-3; J: TRBJ2-1; size: NA; DNA: TGTGCCAGCAGCTTAGGCGACAGGTACCAATTAAATGAGCAGTTCTTC; CDR3: CASSLGDRYQLNEQFF
D: NA; V: TRBV5-1; J: TRBJ1-1; size: many; DNA: TGCGCCAGCAGCTGGGACAAAACGGACACTGAAGCTTTCTTT; CDR3: CASSWDKTDTEAFF
D: NA; V: TRBV19; J: TRBJ1-4; size: NA; DNA: TGTGCCAGTAGTATCCCTTTTGAAAAACTGTTTTTT; CDR3: CASSIPFEKLFF
D: NA; V: TRBV7-7; J: TRBJ2-5; size: NA; DNA: TGTGCTAGCAGCTTAGCACTAGCTGGAGAGACCCAGTACTTC; CDR3: CASSLALAGETQYF
D: NA; V: TRBV6-5; J: TRBJ1-6; size: once; DNA: TGTGCCAGCTCTCCGGTCCATAATTCACCCCTCCACTTT; CDR3: CASSPVHNSPLHF
D: NA; V: TRBV30; J: TRBJ2-7; size: NA; DNA: TGTGCCTGGAGTGGACAGATCTACGAGCAGTACTTC; CDR3: CAWSGQIYEQYF
D: NA; V: TRBV28; J: TRBJ2-5; size: NA; DNA: TGTGCCAGCAGTTTGATGACATCCGAAGAGACCCAGTACTTC; CDR3: CASSLMTSEETQYF
D: NA; V: TRBV5-1; J: TRBJ1-4; size: once; DNA: TGCGCCAGCCGACCAGGGGTTAAGGGTGAAAAACTGTTTTTT; CDR3: CASRPGVKGEKLFF
D: NA; V: TRBV7-3; J: TRBJ2-5; size: once; DNA: TGTGCCAGCAGCTCCCGGGGAGGGGGACAAGAGACCCAGTACTTC; CDR3: CASSSRGGGQETQYF
D: NA; V: TRBV6-4; J: TRBJ1-5; size: once; DNA: TGTGCCAGCAGTCCGCGTGGCAATCAGCCCCAGCATTTT; CDR3: CASSPRGNQPQHF
D: NA; V: TRBV5-5; J: TRBJ2-3; size: once; DNA: TGTGCCAGCAGCTGGGGGGAGGATACGCAGTATTTT; CDR3: CASSWGEDTQYF
D: TRBD2; V: TRBV11-2; J: TRBJ2-2; size: NA; DNA: TGTGCCAGCAGCCTACCTAGCGGGGGGGTCACCGGGGAGCTGTTTTTT; CDR3: CASSLPSGGVTGELFF
D: TRBD2; V: TRBV18; J: TRBJ2-1; size: once; DNA: TGTGCCAGCTCACCACCGAGAGGTAGCGGGGGGCTTTACAATGAGCAGTTCTTC; CDR3: CASSPPRGSGGLYNEQFF
D: NA; V: TRBV29-1; J: TRBJ2-1; size: NA; DNA: TGCAGCGTTGAATCGGACCTAGCTGCTGTCTCCTACAATGAGCAGTTCTTC; CDR3: CSVESDLAAVSYNEQFF
D: TRBD1; V: TRBV28; J: TRBJ2-1; size: once; DNA: TGTGCCAGCACCCCCGCAGGGCAGGGGGTTATTAGTGAGCAGTTCTTC; CDR3: CASTPAGQGVISEQFF
D: TRBD1; V: TRBV7-9; J: TRBJ2-6; size: NA; DNA: TGTGCCAGCAGCCCCCATTGGACAGGGGGCCACGGGGCCAACGTCCTGACTTTC; CDR3: CASSPHWTGGHGANVLTF
D: TRBD2; V: TRBV10-2; J: TRBJ2-1; size: NA; DNA: TGCGCCAGCACCCGGACTAGCGGGAGGAACAATGAGCAGTTCTTC; CDR3: CASTRTSGRNNEQFF
D: NA; V: TRBV11-3; J: TRBJ2-1; size: NA; DNA: TGTGCCAGCAGCTTACCTGGGTTTCGGGGGAATGAGCAGTTCTTC; CDR3: CASSLPGFRGNEQFF
D: NA; V: TRBV5-1; J: TRBJ1-6; size: few; DNA: TGCGCCAGTCGGAACGACGGGTCACCCCTCCACTTT; CDR3: CASRNDGSPLHF
D: NA; V: TRBV5-1; J: TRBJ1-2; size: NA; DNA: TGCGCCAGCAGCTTAGAGGGTCTTGATGGCTACACCTTC; CDR3: CASSLEGLDGYTF
D: NA; V: TRBV5-1; J: TRBJ1-4; size: NA; DNA: TGCGCCAGCAGAGGGGGGGCACAGGGAATCGAAAAACTGTTTTTT; CDR3: CASRGGAQGIEKLFF
D: NA; V: TRBV2; J: TRBJ2-7; size: NA; DNA: TGTGCCAGCTCAAGGACATTTTCCTACGAGCAGTACTTC; CDR3: CASSRTFSYEQYF
D: TRBD1; V: TRBV19; J: TRBJ2-7; size: NA; DNA: TGTGCCAGTAGTAATCAGGACAGGGGCTACGAGCAGTACTTC; CDR3: CASSNQDRGYEQYF
D: NA; V: TRBV28; J: TRBJ2-1; size: NA; DNA: TGTGCCAGCAGTTTCGGAGGGGACTCCTACAATGAGCAGTTCTTC; CDR3: CASSFGGDSYNEQFF
D: TRBD1; V: TRBV9; J: TRBJ1-6; size: NA; DNA: TGTGCCAGCAGTTTCGGACAGGGAAGGGGAGATTCACCCCTCCACTTT; CDR3: CASSFGQGRGDSPLHF
D: TRBD1; V: TRBV5-4; J: TRBJ1-3; size: NA; DNA: TGTGCCAGCAGCACGGGACAGGGAAACACCATATATTTT; CDR3: CASSTGQGNTIYF
D: NA; V: TRBV7-2; J: TRBJ2-7; size: NA; DNA: TGTGCCAGCAGCTTGTGGGCGGACTTGAGCTCCTACGAGCAGTACTTC; CDR3: CASSLWADLSSYEQYF
D: NA; V: TRBV5-1; J: TRBJ1-2; size: once; DNA: TGCGCCAGCAGCTTGGTAGTATTGGGGGAGGAAGGCTACACCTTC; CDR3: CASSLVVLGEEGYTF
D: NA; V: TRBV28; J: TRBJ2-1; size: NA; DNA: TGTGCCAGCAGCGTTATGAGGGAGCTACAGAGTGAGCAGTTCTTC; CDR3: CASSVMRELQSEQFF
D: TRBD1; V: TRBV5-1; J: TRBJ1-2; size: once; DNA: TGCGCCAGCAGCCCCGGACAGGTCGCCAACTATGGCTACACCTTC; CDR3: CASSPGQVANYGYTF
D: TRBD1; V: TRBV2; J: TRBJ1-2; size: once; DNA: TGTGCCAGCGGAGGTGCAGGGGGCTATGGCTACACCTTC; CDR3: CASGGAGGYGYTF
D: NA; V: TRBV5-4; J: TRBJ1-1; size: few; DNA: TGTGCCAGCAGGGGGGAGGTCACTGAAGCTTTCTTT; CDR3: CASRGEVTEAFF
D: NA; V: TRBV28; J: TRBJ2-3; size: NA; DNA: TGTGCCAGCAGTTCCCATAGCGGAACAGATACGCAGTATTTT; CDR3: CASSSHSGTDTQYF
D: TRBD1; V: TRBV7-6; J: TRBJ2-1; size: NA; DNA: TGTGCCAGCAGCTTCGACAGGGGCTCCTACAATGAGCAGTTCTTC; CDR3: CASSFDRGSYNEQFF
D: NA; V: TRBV12-5; J: TRBJ1-3; size: NA; DNA: TGTGCTAGTGGTTTGGTACGGGAAGGGCTCGGAAACACCATATATTTT; CDR3: CASGLVREGLGNTIYF
D: NA; V: TRBV11-2; J: TRBJ1-2; size: NA; DNA: TGTGCCAGCAGCTTATCCCACAGGGCAGGTGGCTACACCTTC; CDR3: CASSLSHRAGGYTF
D: TRBD2; V: TRBV18; J: TRBJ2-5; size: NA; DNA: TGTGCCAGCTCACCGAGGGGACTAGCGGGGAAAGAGACCCAGTACTTC; CDR3: CASSPRGLAGKETQYF